A single sample is the source of the 5 T cell receptor beta chains below, sequenced in a study of shared clonotypes between healthy human individuals. TCRdb's table, derived via immunoSEQ multiplex PCR, lists solely in-frame clones and lacks some. Of over a million clones in the sample, more than 65% were seen once. Sequencing used memory CD4+ T cells sorted from blood. As for subset: CD45RA-negative fraction. The receptor set was obtained from a man aged 18 to 30 in good health.

The table lists this clone with a count of one. J is TRBJ2-3 and V is TRBV19; 13 bases agree with TRBD2. Looked up from germline, CDR1 is LNHDA and CDR2 is SQIVND (reference sequence). This CDR3 has 14 residues. V lost 10 bases to trimming and J lost 5 bases; unmatched junction nucleotides: 6. In DNA form, the CDR3 reads TGTGCCACTGGACTAGCGGGAGTGAGAGATACGCAGTATTTT. This translates into CATGLAGVRDTQYF. The whole variable domain, remainder taken from reference TRBV19 and TRBJ2-3, is DGGITQSPKYLFRKEGQNVTLSCEQNLNHDAMYWYRQDPGQGLRLIYYSQIVNDFQKGDIAEGYSVSREKKESFPLTVTSAQKNPTAFYLCATGLAGVRDTQYFGPGTRLTVL.

The chain combines TRBV19 with TRBJ1-5, with D perhaps matching TRBD1 (5 bases). The CDR3 spans 14 residues. V lost 6 bases and J lost 0, with 9 bases in between. Germline CDR1 LNHDA, CDR2 SQIVND (reference sequence). The CDR3 bases are TGTGCCAGTAGGGGGGACCTTAGCAATCAGCCCCAGCATTTT. As protein: CASRGDLSNQPQHF. The full variable domain, its missing parts supplied by reference TRBV19 and TRBJ1-5, is DGGITQSPKYLFRKEGQNVTLSCEQNLNHDAMYWYRQDPGQGLRLIYYSQIVNDFQKGDIAEGYSVSREKKESFPLTVTSAQKNPTAFYLCASRGDLSNQPQHFGDGTRLSIL.

This clone has just a few counts. This chain's CDR3 is CASSWNPFTEAFF. The CDR3, as DNA: TGTGCCAGCAGCTGGAACCCCTTTACAGAAGCTTTCTTT. This rearrangement joins TRBV6-5 to TRBJ1-1; D uncertain. V lost 6 bases and J 8 bases, leaving 16 bases between the germline ends. Germline V gives CDR1 MNHEY, CDR2 SVGAGI. CDR3 length: 13 amino acids.

The chain has TRBV30 and TRBJ2-3; D unclear. From germline, CDR1 is GTSNPN and CDR2 SVGIG (reference sequence). The CDR3 is 13 residues long. Trimming removed 0 bases at V and 4 bases at J, with 8 bases between. CDR3 sequence (DNA): TGTGCCTGGAGTGTAAAACGGGCAGATACGCAGTATTTT. Amino acids: CAWSVKRADTQYF.

As regards this clone: Other DNA variants within this sample encode the same CDR3. The chain uses TRBV5-1 and TRBJ2-3; D ambiguous. The V end lost 0 bases, the J end lost 3 bases, and 5 bases lay between the germline ends. CDR3 length equals 13 residues. The V gene's germline CDR1 is SGHRS and CDR2 YFSETQ. The CDR3 bases are TGCGCCAGCAGCTTGGTCGGGACAGATACGCAGTATTTT. This gives the protein CASSLVGTDTQYF.